The TCR beta chain described here comes from a study of blood T cell repertoires in COVID-19. Study-wide context: In each case, the material was cDNA or gDNA derived from T cells, B-cell-depleted T cells, or PBMCs.

Method: immunoSEQ multiplex PCR; TCRdb's copy keeps in-frame clones and lacks some. The table lists around 100,000 clones, roughly 84% of them singletons, with over 7% in the top ten. Germline V gene lookup returns CDR1 MDHEN and CDR2 SYDVKM. This CDR3 has 13 amino acids. Germline trimming cut 10 bases from V and 8 bases from J; bases unmatched to any gene: 10. The receptor was isolated from a man aged 25 to 40 in a cohort sampled during active COVID-19. The sample consisted of peripheral blood. The chain carries TRBV28 and TRBJ1-4; TRBD1 agrees at 7 bases. CDR3 bases: TGTGCCATCCAGGGGGGAGTAAGGGAAAAACTGTTTTTT. The encoded protein is CAIQGGVREKLFF.